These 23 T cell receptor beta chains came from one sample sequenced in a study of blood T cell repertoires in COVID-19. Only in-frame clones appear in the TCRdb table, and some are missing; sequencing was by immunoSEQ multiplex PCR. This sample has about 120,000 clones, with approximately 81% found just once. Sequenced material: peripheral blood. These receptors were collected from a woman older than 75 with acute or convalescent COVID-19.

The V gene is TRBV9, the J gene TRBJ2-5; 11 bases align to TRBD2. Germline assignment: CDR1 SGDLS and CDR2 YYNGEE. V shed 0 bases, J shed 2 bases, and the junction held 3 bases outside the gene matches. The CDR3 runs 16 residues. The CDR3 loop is CASSVGVAGGQETQYF. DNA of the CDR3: TGTGCCAGCAGCGTAGGAGTAGCGGGGGGGCAAGAGACCCAGTACTTC.

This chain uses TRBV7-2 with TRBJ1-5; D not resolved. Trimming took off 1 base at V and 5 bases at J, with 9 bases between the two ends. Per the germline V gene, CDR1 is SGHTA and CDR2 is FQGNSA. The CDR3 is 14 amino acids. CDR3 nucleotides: TGTGCCAGCAGCTTAGTCGGAGGAGATCAGCCCCAGCATTTT. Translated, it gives CASSLVGGDQPQHF. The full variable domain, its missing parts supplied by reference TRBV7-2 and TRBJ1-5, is GAGVSQSPSNKVTEKGKDVELRCDPISGHTALYWYRQSLGQGLEFLIYFQGNSAPDKSGLPSDRFSAERTGGSVSTLTIQRTQQEDSAVYLCASSLVGGDQPQHFGDGTRLSIL.

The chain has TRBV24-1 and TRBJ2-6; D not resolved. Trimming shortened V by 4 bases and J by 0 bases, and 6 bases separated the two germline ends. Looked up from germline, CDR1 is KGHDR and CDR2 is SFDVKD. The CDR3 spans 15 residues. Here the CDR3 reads CATSDSSSGANVLTF. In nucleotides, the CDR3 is TGTGCCACCAGTGACTCGAGCTCTGGGGCCAACGTCCTGACTTTC.

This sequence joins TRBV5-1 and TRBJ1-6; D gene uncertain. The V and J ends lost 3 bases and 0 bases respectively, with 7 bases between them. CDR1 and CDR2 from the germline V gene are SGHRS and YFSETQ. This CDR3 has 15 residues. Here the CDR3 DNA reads TGCGCCAGCAGCTCAACGAGCTCCTATAATTCACCCCTCCACTTT. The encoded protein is CASSSTSSYNSPLHF.

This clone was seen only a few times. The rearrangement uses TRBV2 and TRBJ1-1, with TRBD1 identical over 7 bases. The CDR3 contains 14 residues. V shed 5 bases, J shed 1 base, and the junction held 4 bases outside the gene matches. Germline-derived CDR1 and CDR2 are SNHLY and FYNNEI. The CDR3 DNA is TGTGCCAGCAGTCCGGACAGGACGAACACTGAAGCTTTCTTT. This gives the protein CASSPDRTNTEAFF.

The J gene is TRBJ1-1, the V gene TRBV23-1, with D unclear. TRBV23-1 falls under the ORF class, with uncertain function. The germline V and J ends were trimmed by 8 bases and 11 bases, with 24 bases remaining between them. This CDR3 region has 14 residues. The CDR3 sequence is CASRRLSLPAAAFF. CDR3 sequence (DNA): TGCGCCAGCCGTCGGCTCTCTCTTCCAGCGGCCGCTTTCTTT.

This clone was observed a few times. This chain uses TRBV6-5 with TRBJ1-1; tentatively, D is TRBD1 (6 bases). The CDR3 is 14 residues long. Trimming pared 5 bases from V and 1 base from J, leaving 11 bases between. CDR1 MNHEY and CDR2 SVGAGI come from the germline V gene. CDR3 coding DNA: TGTGCCAGCAGTCCTTTACAGGGGAACACTGAAGCTTTCTTT. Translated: CASSPLQGNTEAFF.

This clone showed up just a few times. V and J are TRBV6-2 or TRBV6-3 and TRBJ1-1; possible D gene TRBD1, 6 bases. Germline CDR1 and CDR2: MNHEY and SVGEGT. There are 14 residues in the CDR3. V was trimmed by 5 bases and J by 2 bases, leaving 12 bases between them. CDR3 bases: TGTGCCAGCAGTCATCGGGGACAAAACACTGAAGCTTTCTTT. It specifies CASSHRGQNTEAFF.

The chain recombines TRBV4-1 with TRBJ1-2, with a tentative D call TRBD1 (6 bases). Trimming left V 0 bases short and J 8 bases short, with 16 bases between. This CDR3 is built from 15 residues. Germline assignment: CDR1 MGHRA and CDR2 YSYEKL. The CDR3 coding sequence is TGCGCCAGCAGCCAAGAAGTCAACAGGGTGTGGGGCTACACCTTC. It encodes CASSQEVNRVWGYTF.

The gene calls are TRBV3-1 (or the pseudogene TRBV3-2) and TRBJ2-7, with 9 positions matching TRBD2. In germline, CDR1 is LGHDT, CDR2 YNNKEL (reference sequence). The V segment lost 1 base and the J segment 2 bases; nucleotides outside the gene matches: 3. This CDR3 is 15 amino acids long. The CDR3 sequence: CASSQGLAVPYEQYF. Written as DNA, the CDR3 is TGTGCCAGCAGCCAAGGACTAGCGGTCCCCTACGAGCAGTACTTC.

DNA for the CDR3: TGTGCCAGCAGCTTAATGGGAGGCACTGAAGCTTTCTTT. Translation: CASSLMGGTEAFF. The chain links TRBV7-3 to TRBJ1-1; D gene uncertain. Looked up from germline, CDR1 is SGHTA and CDR2 is FQGTGA. V lost 1 base and J 4 bases, leaving 7 bases between the germline ends. CDR3 size: 13 residues.

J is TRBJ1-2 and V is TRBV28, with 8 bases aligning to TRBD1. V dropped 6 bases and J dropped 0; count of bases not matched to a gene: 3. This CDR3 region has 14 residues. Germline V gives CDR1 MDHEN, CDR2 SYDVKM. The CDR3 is CASRVTGANYGYTF. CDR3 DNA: TGTGCCAGCAGGGTGACAGGGGCTAACTATGGCTACACCTTC.

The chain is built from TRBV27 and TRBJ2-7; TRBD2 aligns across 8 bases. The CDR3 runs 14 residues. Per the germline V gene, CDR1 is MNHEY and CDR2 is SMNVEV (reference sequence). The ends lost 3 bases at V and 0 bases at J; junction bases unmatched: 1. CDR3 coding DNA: TGTGCCAGCAGTTTCAGCGGGAGCTCCTACGAGCAGTACTTC. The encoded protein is CASSFSGSSYEQYF.

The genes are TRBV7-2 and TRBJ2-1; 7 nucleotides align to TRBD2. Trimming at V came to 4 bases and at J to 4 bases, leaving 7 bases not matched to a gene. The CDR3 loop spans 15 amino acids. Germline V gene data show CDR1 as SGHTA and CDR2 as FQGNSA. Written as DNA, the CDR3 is TGTGCCAGCAGCTGGGGGGGTAACACTTACAATGAGCAGTTCTTC. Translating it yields CASSWGGNTYNEQFF. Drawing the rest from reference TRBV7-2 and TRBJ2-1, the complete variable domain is GAGVSQSPSNKVTEKGKDVELRCDPISGHTALYWYRQSLGQGLEFLIYFQGNSAPDKSGLPSDRFSAERTGGSVSTLTIQRTQQEDSAVYLCASSWGGNTYNEQFFGPGTRLTVL.

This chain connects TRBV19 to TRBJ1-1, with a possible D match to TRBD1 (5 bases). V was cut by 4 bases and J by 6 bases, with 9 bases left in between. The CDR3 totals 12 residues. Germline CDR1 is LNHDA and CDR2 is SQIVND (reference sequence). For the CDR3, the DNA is TGTGCCAGTAGTAAAGTACAGGCTGAAGCTTTCTTT. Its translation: CASSKVQAEAFF.

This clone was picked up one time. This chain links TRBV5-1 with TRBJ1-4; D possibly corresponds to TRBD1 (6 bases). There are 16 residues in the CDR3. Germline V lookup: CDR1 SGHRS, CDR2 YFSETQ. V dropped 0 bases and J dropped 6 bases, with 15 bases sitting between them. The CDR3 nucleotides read TGCGCCAGCAGCTTGGGGGGTCAACAGGGTTATGAAAAACTGTTTTTT. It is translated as CASSLGGQQGYEKLFF. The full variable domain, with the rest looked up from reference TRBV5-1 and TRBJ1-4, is KAGVTQTPRYLIKTRGQQVTLSCSPISGHRSVSWYQQTPGQGLQFLFEYFSETQRNKGNFPGRFSGRQFSNSRSEMNVSTLELGDSALYLCASSLGGQQGYEKLFFGSGTQLSVL.

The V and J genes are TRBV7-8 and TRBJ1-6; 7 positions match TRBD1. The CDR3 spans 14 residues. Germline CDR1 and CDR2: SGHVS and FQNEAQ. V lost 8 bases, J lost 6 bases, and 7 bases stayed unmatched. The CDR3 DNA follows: TGTGCCAGCGGGACAGAACTTTCTAATTCACCCCTCCACTTT. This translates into CASGTELSNSPLHF.

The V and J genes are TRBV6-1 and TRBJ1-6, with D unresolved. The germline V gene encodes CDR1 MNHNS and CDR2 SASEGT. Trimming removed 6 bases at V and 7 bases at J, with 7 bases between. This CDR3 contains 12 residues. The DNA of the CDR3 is TGTGCCAGCAGCCTCCCGAATTCACCCCTCCACTTT. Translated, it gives CASSLPNSPLHF.

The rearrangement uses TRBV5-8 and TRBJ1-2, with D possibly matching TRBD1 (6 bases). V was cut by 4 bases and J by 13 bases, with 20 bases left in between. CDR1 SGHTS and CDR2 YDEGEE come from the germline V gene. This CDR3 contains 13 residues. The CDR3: CASSLGTFGSATF. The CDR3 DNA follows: TGTGCCAGCAGCCTTGGGACATTCGGCTCGGCCACCTTC.

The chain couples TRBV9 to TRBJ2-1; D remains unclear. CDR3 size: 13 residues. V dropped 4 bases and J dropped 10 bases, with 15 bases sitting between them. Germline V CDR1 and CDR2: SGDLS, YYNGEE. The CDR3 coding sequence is TGTGCCAGCAGCCCCCGTATAGAGCTCGAGCAGTTCTTC. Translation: CASSPRIELEQFF.

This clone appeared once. This CDR3 is CASSQYEMRGYTF. In DNA, the CDR3 is TGTGCCAGCAGCCAATACGAAATGAGAGGCTACACCTTC. The chain carries TRBV16 and TRBJ1-2; D unresolved. Germline values: CDR1 KGHSY, CDR2 FQNENV. This CDR3 has 13 residues. The V gene lost 1 base and the J gene lost 8 bases, with 11 bases spanning the gap.

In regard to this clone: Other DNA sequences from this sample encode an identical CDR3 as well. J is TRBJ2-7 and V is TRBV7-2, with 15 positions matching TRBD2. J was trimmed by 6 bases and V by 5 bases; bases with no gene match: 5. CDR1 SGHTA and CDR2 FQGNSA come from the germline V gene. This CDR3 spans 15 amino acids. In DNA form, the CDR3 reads TGTGCCAGCAGCCCGGGACTAGCGGGAGGAGTCGAGCAGTACTTC. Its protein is CASSPGLAGGVEQYF.

Here the CDR3 reads CASSLSLAGGLREQYF. In DNA form, the CDR3 reads TGCGCCAGCAGCTTGTCGCTAGCGGGGGGCCTCAGGGAGCAGTACTTC. The chain has TRBV5-1 and TRBJ2-7; TRBD2 aligns across 11 bases. The germline gives CDR1 SGHRS, CDR2 YFSETQ. J gave up 7 bases and V 1 base, and 10 bases lay outside the gene matches. This CDR3 is built from 16 residues.